The present entry profiles one T cell receptor (beta chain) with its context. Antigen: not known. The data stem from a study of OX40 agonist ivuxolimab in advanced cancers. From germline, CDR1 is MRHNA and CDR2 SNTAGT. V dropped 2 bases and J dropped 2; count of bases not matched to a gene: 8. The CDR3 loop spans 17 amino acids. Measured with immunoSEQ multiplex PCR; TCRdb has only the in-frame clones, and not every one. The sample records some 50,000 clones, over 90% being singletons. Study-wide results and limits: Expanded clones belonging to CD8+ T cells outnumbered, on average, those of CD4+.

This material consisted of CD4+ or CD8+ T cells sorted from blood, taken in a trial of the OX40 agonist ivuxolimab. This TCR was recovered from an adult with an advanced solid tumor such as melanoma, head and neck, liver or kidney cancer. The chain combines TRBV6-4 with TRBJ2-3, with 9 bases aligning to TRBD2. This chain's CDR3 is CASSDNSGSPTTDTQYF. CDR3 coding DNA: TGTGCCAGCAGTGACAATAGCGGGAGCCCCACCACAGATACGCAGTATTTT.